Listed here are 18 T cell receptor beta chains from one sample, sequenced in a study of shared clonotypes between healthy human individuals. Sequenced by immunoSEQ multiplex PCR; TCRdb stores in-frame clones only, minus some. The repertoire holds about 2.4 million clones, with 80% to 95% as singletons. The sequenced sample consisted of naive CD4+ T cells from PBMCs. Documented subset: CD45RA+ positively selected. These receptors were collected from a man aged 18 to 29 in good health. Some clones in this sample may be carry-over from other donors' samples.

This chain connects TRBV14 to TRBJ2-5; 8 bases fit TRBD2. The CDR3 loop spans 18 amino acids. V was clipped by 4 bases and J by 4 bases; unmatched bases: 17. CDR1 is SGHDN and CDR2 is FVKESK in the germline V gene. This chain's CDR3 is CASSRGALAGPKGETQYF. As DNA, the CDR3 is TGTGCCAGCAGCCGGGGGGCCCTAGCGGGCCCAAAAGGAGAGACCCAGTACTTC.

CDR3 coding DNA: TGTGCCAGCAGCCTACCGACAGGGGGCTCTGGAAACACCATATATTTT. Its translation is CASSLPTGGSGNTIYF. This chain connects TRBV7-9 to TRBJ1-3; 9 bases match TRBD1. The CDR3 consists of 16 residues. With V trimmed by 5 bases and J by 0 bases, 5 bases remained unmatched. Germline loops: CDR1 SEHNR, CDR2 FQNEAQ (reference sequence).

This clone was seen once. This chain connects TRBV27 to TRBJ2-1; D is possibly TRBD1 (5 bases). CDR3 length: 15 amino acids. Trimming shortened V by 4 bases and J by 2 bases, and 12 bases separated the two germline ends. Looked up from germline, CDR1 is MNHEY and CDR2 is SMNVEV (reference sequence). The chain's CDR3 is CASSWGGSTYNEQFF. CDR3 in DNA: TGTGCCAGCAGTTGGGGCGGAAGTACCTACAATGAGCAGTTCTTC.

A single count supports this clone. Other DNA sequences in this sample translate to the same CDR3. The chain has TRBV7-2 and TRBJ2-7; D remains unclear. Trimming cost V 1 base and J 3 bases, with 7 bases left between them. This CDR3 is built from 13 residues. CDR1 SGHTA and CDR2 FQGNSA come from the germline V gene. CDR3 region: CASSLVDLYEQYF. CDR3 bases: TGTGCCAGCAGCTTAGTAGACCTCTACGAGCAGTACTTC.

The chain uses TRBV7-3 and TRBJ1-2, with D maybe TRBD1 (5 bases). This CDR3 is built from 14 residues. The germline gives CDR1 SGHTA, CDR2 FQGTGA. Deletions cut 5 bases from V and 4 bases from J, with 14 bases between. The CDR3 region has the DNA TGTGCCAGCAGCCCAACTCGGGACGGCTATGGCTACACCTTC. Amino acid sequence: CASSPTRDGYGYTF.

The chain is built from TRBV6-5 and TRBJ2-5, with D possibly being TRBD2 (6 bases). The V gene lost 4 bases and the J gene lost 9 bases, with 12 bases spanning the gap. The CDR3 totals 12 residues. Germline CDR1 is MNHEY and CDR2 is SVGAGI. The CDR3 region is CASSSGGRAQYF. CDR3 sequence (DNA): TGTGCCAGCAGTTCCGGGGGTAGGGCCCAGTACTTC.

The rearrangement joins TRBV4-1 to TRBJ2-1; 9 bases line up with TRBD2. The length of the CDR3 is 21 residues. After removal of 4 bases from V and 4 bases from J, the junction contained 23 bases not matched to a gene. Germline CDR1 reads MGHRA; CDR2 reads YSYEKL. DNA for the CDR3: TGCGCCAGCAGCCGAGACCCCGTTTTGGCGGGAGGGCCTTCTTTTTACAATGAGCAGTTCTTC. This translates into CASSRDPVLAGGPSFYNEQFF.

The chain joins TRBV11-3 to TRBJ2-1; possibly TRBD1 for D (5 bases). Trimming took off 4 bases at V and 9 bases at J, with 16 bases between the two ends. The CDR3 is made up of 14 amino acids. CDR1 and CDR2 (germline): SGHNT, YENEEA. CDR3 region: CASSSPRLQGEQFF. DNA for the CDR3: TGTGCCAGCAGCTCGCCCCGACTCCAGGGTGAGCAGTTCTTC.

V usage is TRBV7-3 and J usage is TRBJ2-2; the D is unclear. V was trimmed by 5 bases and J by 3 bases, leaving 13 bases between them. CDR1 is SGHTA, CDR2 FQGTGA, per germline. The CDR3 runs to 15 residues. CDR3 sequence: CASSLSGADTGELFF. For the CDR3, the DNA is TGTGCCAGCAGCCTTTCGGGCGCGGACACCGGGGAGCTGTTTTTT.

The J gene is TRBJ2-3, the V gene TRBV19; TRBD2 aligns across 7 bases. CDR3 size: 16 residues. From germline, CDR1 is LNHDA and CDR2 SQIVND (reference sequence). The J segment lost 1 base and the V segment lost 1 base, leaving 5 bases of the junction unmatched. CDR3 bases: TGTGCCAGTAGTATAGTATTCAGCGGGGGCACAGATACGCAGTATTTT. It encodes CASSIVFSGGTDTQYF.

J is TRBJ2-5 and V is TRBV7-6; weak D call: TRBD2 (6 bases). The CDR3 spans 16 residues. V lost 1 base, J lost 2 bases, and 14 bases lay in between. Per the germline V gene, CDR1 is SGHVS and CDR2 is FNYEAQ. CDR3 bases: TGTGCCAGCAGCTTAGTCTGGGGGAGGCGGCAAGAGACCCAGTACTTC. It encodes CASSLVWGRRQETQYF.

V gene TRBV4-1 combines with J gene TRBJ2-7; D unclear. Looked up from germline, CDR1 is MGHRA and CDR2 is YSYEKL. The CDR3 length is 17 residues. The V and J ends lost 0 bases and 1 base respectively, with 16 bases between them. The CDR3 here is CASSQDLSAVISYEQYF. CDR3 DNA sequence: TGCGCCAGCAGCCAAGATTTATCGGCAGTTATTTCCTACGAGCAGTACTTC.

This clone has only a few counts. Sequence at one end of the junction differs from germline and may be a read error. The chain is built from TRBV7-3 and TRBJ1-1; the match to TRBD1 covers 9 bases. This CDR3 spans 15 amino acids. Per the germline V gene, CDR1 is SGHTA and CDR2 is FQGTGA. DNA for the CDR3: TGTGCCAGCAGCGTAACAGGGGGCGTTGGGGCCGGAGCTTTCTTT. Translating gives CASSVTGGVGAGAFF.

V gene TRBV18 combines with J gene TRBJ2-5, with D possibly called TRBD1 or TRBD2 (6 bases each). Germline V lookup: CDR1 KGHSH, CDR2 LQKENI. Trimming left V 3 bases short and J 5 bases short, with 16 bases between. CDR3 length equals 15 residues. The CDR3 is CASSPLGAGIETQYF. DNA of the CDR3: TGTGCCAGCTCACCGCTGGGGGCGGGGATCGAGACCCAGTACTTC.

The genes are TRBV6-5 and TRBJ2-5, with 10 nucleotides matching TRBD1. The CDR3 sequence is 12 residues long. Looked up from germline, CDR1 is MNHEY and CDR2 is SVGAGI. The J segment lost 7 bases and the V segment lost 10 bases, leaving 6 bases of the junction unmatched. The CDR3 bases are TGTGCCACGCGACAGGGGGCGGGGACCCAGTACTTC. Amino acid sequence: CATRQGAGTQYF.

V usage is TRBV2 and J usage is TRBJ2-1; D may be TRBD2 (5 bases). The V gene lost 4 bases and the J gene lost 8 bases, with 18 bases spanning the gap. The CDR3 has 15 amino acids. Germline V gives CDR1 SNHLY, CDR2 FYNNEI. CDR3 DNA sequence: TGTGCCAGCAGTGGTGGTAGCGTCCGAGGCGATGAGCAGTTCTTC. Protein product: CASSGGSVRGDEQFF.

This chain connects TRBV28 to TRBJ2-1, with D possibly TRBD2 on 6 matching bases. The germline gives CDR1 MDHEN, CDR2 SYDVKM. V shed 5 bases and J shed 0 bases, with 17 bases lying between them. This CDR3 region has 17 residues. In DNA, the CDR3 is TGTGCCAGCAGTGGCACGGGACTCCCGAGCTCCTACAATGAGCAGTTCTTC. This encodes CASSGTGLPSSYNEQFF.

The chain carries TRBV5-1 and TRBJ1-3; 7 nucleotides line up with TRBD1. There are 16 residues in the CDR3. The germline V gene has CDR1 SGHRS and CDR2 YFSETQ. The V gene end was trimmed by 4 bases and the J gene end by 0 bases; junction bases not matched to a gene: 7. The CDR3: CASSLSGDSSGNTIYF. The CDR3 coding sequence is TGCGCCAGCAGCCTTAGTGGGGACAGCTCTGGAAACACCATATATTTT.